The T cell receptor beta chain under discussion was sequenced for a study of T cell repertoires in cytomegalovirus infection. With respect to this clonotype: The antigen is unknown.

Using its own MiXCR run on the reads, TCRdb lists one record per CDR3 protein. This table has some 700,000 distinct CDR3 sequences, about 30% appearing once. This specimen was cultured PBMCs, taken from culture after CMV antigen stimulation. This TCR came from a human donor in good health (CMV status not recorded). Some clones in this sample may be carry-over from other donors' samples.

CDR3 sequence: CASSYDRPTPSGEKETQYF. The CDR3 DNA is TGTGCCAGCAGTTACGATCGACCTACCCCGTCGGGGGAGAAAGAGACCCAGTACTTC. V gene TRBV6-2 or TRBV6-3 combines with J gene TRBJ2-5; D is possibly TRBD2 (6 bases). The V gene lost 2 bases and the J gene lost 3 bases, with 25 bases spanning the gap. CDR3 length equals 19 residues. Germline loops: CDR1 MNHEY, CDR2 SVGEGT.